The 17 T cell receptor beta chains below were found in one sample sequenced in a study of blood T cell repertoires in COVID-19. The data were produced by immunoSEQ multiplex PCR, yet TCRdb's version contains in-frame clones alone and is incomplete. The sample lists about 210,000 clones, 75% to 90% occurring once. Material for sequencing was PBMCs or T cells enriched from blood (not recorded which). All receptors derive from a man in his forties or fifties who had recovered from COVID-19.

The chain has TRBV5-4 and TRBJ2-7; tentative D call: TRBD1 (6 bases). Germline values: CDR1 SGHNT, CDR2 YYREEE (reference sequence). Trimming cost V 4 bases and J 0 bases, with 8 bases left between them. CDR3 length equals 13 residues. The CDR3 nucleotides read TGTGCCAGCAGCAAGGACAGCTCCTACGAGCAGTACTTC. Its translation: CASSKDSSYEQYF.

The chain employs TRBV19 and TRBJ2-2; perhaps TRBD1 as D (6 bases). CDR1 is LNHDA, CDR2 SQIVND, per germline (reference sequence). CDR3 length: 17 residues. With 10 bases removed from V and 4 bases from J, the gap between germline ends came to 25 bases. The DNA for the CDR3 is TGTGCCACTCCAGTAGTCCCCGGGCCGACAGGCACCGGGGAGCTGTTTTTT. It specifies CATPVVPGPTGTGELFF.

This clone was observed a single time. The chain combines TRBV7-3 with TRBJ2-5; D possibly corresponds to TRBD2 (6 bases). Trimming left V 5 bases short and J 5 bases short, with 12 bases between. This CDR3 has 13 residues. CDR1 and CDR2 from the germline V gene are SGHTA and FQGTGA. CDR3 protein: CASSIRREETQYF. CDR3 nucleotides: TGTGCCAGCAGCATCCGTCGGGAGGAGACCCAGTACTTC.

This chain connects TRBV19 to TRBJ2-7; 11 positions agree with TRBD2. There are 14 residues in the CDR3. Germline assignment: CDR1 LNHDA and CDR2 SQIVND (reference sequence). V lost 6 bases, J lost 0 bases, and 1 base stayed unmatched. CDR3 nucleotides: TGTGCCAGTAGGACTAGCGGGGACTCCTACGAGCAGTACTTC. It encodes CASRTSGDSYEQYF. Based on the CDR3 plus reference TRBV19 and TRBJ2-7, the full variable domain is DGGITQSPKYLFRKEGQNVTLSCEQNLNHDAMYWYRQDPGQGLRLIYYSQIVNDFQKGDIAEGYSVSREKKESFPLTVTSAQKNPTAFYLCASRTSGDSYEQYFGPGTRLTVT.

The CDR3 DNA reads as TGCGCCAGCAGCCAAGAGATAGGGACAGGCCGTGAAAAACTGTTTTTT. Translated: CASSQEIGTGREKLFF. V and J are TRBV4-3 and TRBJ1-4, with 8 bases lining up with TRBD1. From germline, CDR1 is LGHNA and CDR2 YSLEER. V gave up 0 bases and J gave up 7 bases; unmatched junction bases: 7. The length of the CDR3 is 16 residues.

The rearrangement joins TRBV2 to TRBJ2-2, with TRBD2 as a possible D gene (6 bases). The germline CDR1 and CDR2 sequences are SNHLY and FYNNEI. V lost 5 bases, J lost 7 bases, and 20 bases lay in between. CDR3 size: 16 residues. The CDR3 nucleotides read TGTGCCAGCAGTCTTCCTTCGGCGGGACCCGACGGGGAGCTGTTTTTT. This sequence encodes CASSLPSAGPDGELFF.

This clone was observed a single time. This rearrangement joins TRBV27 to TRBJ1-1, with 9 bases that match TRBD1. V dropped 7 bases and J dropped 0; count of bases not matched to a gene: 9. This CDR3 contains 16 residues. The germline gives CDR1 MNHEY, CDR2 SMNVEV (reference sequence). CDR3 amino acids: CASTGQGSLMNTEAFF. The DNA for the CDR3 is TGTGCCAGCACGGGACAGGGATCATTGATGAACACTGAAGCTTTCTTT.

This rearrangement joins TRBV21-1 to TRBJ1-2. TRBV21-1 is marked as a pseudogene. The CDR3 has 15 residues. The CDR3 region is CASSTSGERRRGYTF. CDR3 sequence (DNA): TGTGCCAGCAGCACATCTGGTGAGAGGAGGAGGGGCTACACCTTC.

To note about this clone: The same CDR3 also results from other DNA sequences found in this sample. This chain's CDR3 is CASSVGGTGSYEQYF. DNA of the CDR3: TGTGCCAGCAGCGTAGGGGGGACAGGGAGCTACGAGCAGTACTTC. The V gene is TRBV9, the J gene TRBJ2-7; 9 positions match TRBD1. CDR3 length: 15 residues. The V gene end was trimmed by 0 bases and the J gene end by 3 bases; junction bases not matched to a gene: 4. Germline V CDR1 and CDR2: SGDLS, YYNGEE.

The chain couples TRBV3-1 (or the pseudogene TRBV3-2) to TRBJ1-1; 9 bases match TRBD1. This CDR3 has 12 amino acids. Germline values: CDR1 LGHDT, CDR2 YNNKEL (reference sequence). V was pared by 4 bases and J by 6 bases, with 0 bases of the junction left unmatched. This CDR3 reads CASSRQGAEAFF. The CDR3 coding sequence is TGTGCCAGCAGCCGACAGGGGGCTGAAGCTTTCTTT.

The gene calls are TRBV4-1 and TRBJ1-2; D remains ambiguous. This CDR3 is built from 13 residues. The germline gives CDR1 MGHRA, CDR2 YSYEKL. V was pared by 2 bases and J by 7 bases, with 11 bases between. The CDR3 protein is CASSQSSSGGYTF. DNA of the CDR3: TGCGCCAGCAGCCAAAGCTCGTCCGGTGGCTACACCTTC.

The gene calls are TRBV11-1 and TRBJ2-7; 10 bases line up with TRBD2. The CDR3 runs 15 residues. The germline gives CDR1 SGHAT, CDR2 FQDESV (reference sequence). V dropped 6 bases and J dropped 3; count of bases not matched to a gene: 8. Here the CDR3 reads CASSRTSGESYEQYF. CDR3 bases: TGTGCCAGCAGTCGGACTAGCGGTGAGAGCTACGAGCAGTACTTC.

This clone occurred a few times. This chain connects TRBV2 to TRBJ1-4, with 7 bases lining up with TRBD1. The germline CDR1 and CDR2 sequences are SNHLY and FYNNEI. The CDR3 contains 14 residues. After removal of 6 bases from V and 4 bases from J, the junction contained 5 bases not matched to a gene. CDR3 DNA: TGTGCCAGCAGCCTGGGACAGATTAATGAAAAACTGTTTTTT. Residues: CASSLGQINEKLFF.

J is TRBJ2-5 and V is TRBV11-2; the match to TRBD2 covers 14 bases. Germline values: CDR1 SGHAT, CDR2 FQNNGV. The CDR3 is made up of 15 amino acids. V trimming: 4 bases; J trimming: 7 bases; junction bases outside the gene matches: 5. The CDR3 sequence: CASSYGTSGSGTQYF. The CDR3 DNA follows: TGTGCCAGCAGCTATGGGACTAGCGGGAGTGGGACCCAGTACTTC.

CDR3 nucleotide sequence: TGTGCCAGCAGTGAAACTGGGGACTCCTACACTGAAGCTTTCTTT. The encoded protein is CASSETGDSYTEAFF. The chain is built from TRBV6-1 and TRBJ1-1, with TRBD1 as a possible D gene (5 bases). Germline V CDR1 and CDR2: MNHNS, SASEGT. V lost 2 bases and J 3 bases, leaving 13 bases between the germline ends. The CDR3 consists of 15 residues.

V usage is TRBV3-1 (or the pseudogene TRBV3-2) and J usage is TRBJ2-3; 9 bases align to TRBD1. The V segment lost 5 bases and the J segment 4 bases; nucleotides outside the gene matches: 13. CDR1 is LGHDT, CDR2 YNNKEL, per germline (reference sequence). The CDR3 is 17 amino acids. The CDR3 region is CASSSRCGTGIADTQYF. CDR3 bases: TGTGCCAGCAGCAGTAGATGCGGGACAGGGATCGCAGATACGCAGTATTTT.

The V call is TRBV24-1, the J call TRBJ2-5, with D perhaps TRBD1 (5 bases). Trimming removed 0 bases from V and 5 bases from J, with 6 bases in between. The CDR3 extends over 13 amino acids. The germline V gene has CDR1 KGHDR and CDR2 SFDVKD. CDR3 sequence (DNA): TGTGCCACCAGTGATTTGAAGGGGGAGACCCAGTACTTC. Its translation is CATSDLKGETQYF.